The 12 T cell receptor beta chains below all came from one sample that was sequenced in a study of shared clonotypes between healthy human individuals. Sequencing used immunoSEQ multiplex PCR; TCRdb keeps in-frame clones, though not all of them. This table holds 1 million to 1.2 million clones, around three quarters found once. The sample comprised memory CD4+ T cells from PBMCs. Noted subset: CD45RA-negative fraction. These receptors originate from a man younger than 35 in good health. Some clones in this sample may be carry-over from other donors' samples.

As regards this clone: Other DNA variants within this sample encode the same CDR3. The chain recombines TRBV7-2 with TRBJ2-1, with TRBD2 identical over 12 bases. Germline V CDR1 and CDR2: SGHTA, FQGNSA. Trimming cost V 5 bases and J 3 bases; bases outside gene matches: 2. The CDR3 contains 15 residues. CDR3 DNA sequence: TGTGCCAGCAGCGCGGGACTAGCGGGCTACAATGAGCAGTTCTTC. Encoded protein: CASSAGLAGYNEQFF. Full variable domain (rest looked up from reference TRBV7-2 and TRBJ2-1): GAGVSQSPSNKVTEKGKDVELRCDPISGHTALYWYRQSLGQGLEFLIYFQGNSAPDKSGLPSDRFSAERTGGSVSTLTIQRTQQEDSAVYLCASSAGLAGYNEQFFGPGTRLTVL.

To note about this clone: This may come from a read error, since a much larger clone is one base off. This sequence joins TRBV5-6 and TRBJ2-3; a weak D match, TRBD2 (6 bases). Germline CDR1 and CDR2: SGHDT and YYEEEE. V lost 7 bases and J lost 1, with 10 bases in between. The CDR3 has 13 amino acids. The CDR3 DNA reads TGTGCCAGCGGGAGGTACGGCACAGATACGCAGTATTTT. Amino acid sequence: CASGRYGTDTQYF.

In this sample, this clone turned up once. CDR3 DNA: TGTGCCAGCACCGGGATCTCAGGCGGGTACGGCTACACCTTC. Translation gives CASTGISGGYGYTF. This chain joins TRBV2 and TRBJ1-2; D not resolved. The CDR3 has 14 residues. V lost 7 bases, J lost 8 bases, and 20 bases lay in between. The germline CDR1 and CDR2 sequences are SNHLY and FYNNEI.

The V gene is TRBV11-3, the J gene TRBJ2-5; the match to TRBD2 covers 10 bases. Germline-derived CDR1 and CDR2 are SGHNT and YENEEA. The CDR3 has 15 residues. The V segment lost 1 base and the J segment 5 bases; nucleotides outside the gene matches: 4. CDR3 residues: CASSLGSSGSETQYF. The CDR3 DNA sequence: TGTGCCAGCAGCTTAGGTTCTAGCGGGAGCGAGACCCAGTACTTC.

The sample holds one count of this clone. The chain is built from TRBV6-1 and TRBJ2-7; 9 positions match TRBD2. The V segment lost 4 bases and the J segment 3 bases; nucleotides outside the gene matches: 4. Germline CDR1 and CDR2: MNHNS and SASEGT. The length of the CDR3 is 14 residues. CDR3 in amino acids: CASSATSGRYEQYF. The CDR3 DNA is TGTGCCAGCAGTGCGACTAGCGGTCGCTACGAGCAGTACTTC.

This clone has a single count. V and J are TRBV19 and TRBJ1-4, with D unclear. CDR3 size: 15 residues. Germline lookup yields CDR1 LNHDA and CDR2 SQIVND (reference sequence). V dropped 6 bases and J dropped 8 bases, with 19 bases sitting between them. CDR3 region: CASSRTLPGGEKLFF. DNA of the CDR3: TGTGCCAGTAGCCGAACTCTCCCCGGTGGGGAAAAACTGTTTTTT.

The chain is built from TRBV7-2 and TRBJ2-7; 16 nucleotides align to TRBD2. The CDR3 loop spans 17 amino acids. Germline V lookup: CDR1 SGHTA, CDR2 FQGNSA. With 4 bases clipped from V and 7 bases from J, the junction kept 10 bases outside the gene matches. This chain's CDR3 is CASSSDRGTSGRGEQYF. The CDR3 region has the DNA TGTGCCAGCAGCTCCGACAGGGGGACTAGCGGGAGGGGTGAGCAGTACTTC.

The rearrangement links TRBV6-1 to TRBJ1-5; D gene uncertain. CDR3 length equals 14 residues. Germline V gives CDR1 MNHNS, CDR2 SASEGT. V was pared by 3 bases and J by 5 bases, with 11 bases between. The CDR3 region has the DNA TGTGCCAGCAGTGAGATCCAGGATCATCAGCCCCAGCATTTT. This sequence encodes CASSEIQDHQPQHF.

This chain joins TRBV18 and TRBJ1-1; D gene ambiguous. The CDR3 loop spans 15 amino acids. Deletions cut 3 bases from V and 1 base from J, with 12 bases between. Germline CDR1 and CDR2: KGHSH and LQKENI. In DNA, the CDR3 is TGTGCCAGCTCACCCGGTCTGGGCGGGAACACTGAAGCTTTCTTT. This sequence encodes CASSPGLGGNTEAFF.

The rearrangement uses TRBV5-4 and TRBJ1-2, with D tentatively TRBD1 (6 bases). This CDR3 spans 14 amino acids. Germline V gene data show CDR1 as SGHNT and CDR2 as YYREEE (reference sequence). V dropped 4 bases and J dropped 4 bases, with 14 bases sitting between them. The CDR3 region is CASSVGQPLYGYTF. The CDR3 DNA is TGTGCCAGCAGCGTAGGACAGCCACTCTATGGCTACACCTTC. The whole variable domain, filled in from reference TRBV5-4 and TRBJ1-2, reads ETGVTQSPTHLIKTRGQQVTLRCSSQSGHNTVSWYQQALGQGPQFIFQYYREEENGRGNFPPRFSGLQFPNYSSELNVNALELDDSALYLCASSVGQPLYGYTFGSGTRLTVV.

As DNA, the CDR3 is TGTGCCAGCAGGGCGGGACTAGCGGACAATGAGCAGTTCTTC. Protein sequence: CASRAGLADNEQFF. V usage is TRBV5-4 and J usage is TRBJ2-1; 11 nucleotides line up with TRBD2. This CDR3 spans 14 amino acids. Germline values: CDR1 SGHNT, CDR2 YYREEE (reference sequence). V lost 5 bases, J lost 5 bases, and 3 bases stayed unmatched. Drawing the rest from reference TRBV5-4 and TRBJ2-1, the complete variable domain is ETGVTQSPTHLIKTRGQQVTLRCSSQSGHNTVSWYQQALGQGPQFIFQYYREEENGRGNFPPRFSGLQFPNYSSELNVNALELDDSALYLCASRAGLADNEQFFGPGTRLTVL.

J is TRBJ2-5 and V is TRBV5-4, with 8 nucleotides matching TRBD1. Germline CDR1 and CDR2: SGHNT and YYREEE (reference sequence). After removal of 2 bases from V and 5 bases from J, the junction contained 8 bases not matched to a gene. The CDR3 covers 15 residues. Written as DNA, the CDR3 is TGTGCCAGCAGCTTACCCACCAGGGGGCGGGAGACCCAGTACTTC. Protein product: CASSLPTRGRETQYF.